This T cell receptor (beta chain) was observed in a study of blood T cell repertoires in COVID-19. As for the study in general: Spain, Italy and the United States supplied samples that represented acute and convalescent COVID-19. PBMCs, B-cell-depleted T cells, or T cells provided the cDNA or gDNA that made up the material.

The authors' processing: Estimates of nucleated cell counts were drawn from the amplification of reference gene primers. TCRdb's table, derived via immunoSEQ multiplex PCR, lists solely in-frame clones and lacks some. The DNA was the basis for D and trimming; V, J and clone size are from that table. The sample records approximately 90,000 clones, 82% being singletons. The CDR3 is 13 residues long. Germline CDR1 KGHDR, CDR2 SFDVKD. With 10 bases removed from V and 6 bases from J, the gap between germline ends came to 17 bases. The chain joins TRBV24-1 to TRBJ1-2, with no clear D. Sequencing was done on a sample of peripheral blood. This TCR came from a woman older than 75 with acute or convalescent COVID-19. The CDR3 region is CATDDGITDGYTF. CDR3 coding DNA: TGTGCCACAGATGACGGGATAACGGATGGCTACACCTTC.